This TCR beta chain was sequenced for a study of persistence of HIV-infected CD4 T cells. Sequencing used immunoSEQ version 4 in survey mode. Profiled with immunoSEQ multiplex PCR; TCRdb holds only in-frame clones, not every one. The sample yields 15,000 to 20,000 clones, roughly 61% seen once. General study results and limits: Antigen-responding cells were enriched for degenerate expanded CDR3beta sequences.

The V end was cut by 2 bases, the J end by 0 bases, with 7 bases between. This CDR3 is built from 14 residues. From germline, CDR1 is SGHVS and CDR2 FQNEAQ. Concerning this clone itself: Antigen: not known.

Stimulation used around 9.1 ug/mL lysate from CMV-infected fibroblasts. Sorting of responding CD4+ T cells relied on upregulated CD40 ligand together with CD69. Plasma HIV-1 RNA stayed below 50 copies/mL for at least 4 years. The chain employs TRBV7-8 and TRBJ1-2, with D possibly matching TRBD1 (5 bases). The receptor comes from an adult woman with HIV who was CMV-seropositive. The starting material was CD4+ T cells sorted from PBMCs after approximately 18-hour stimulation, obtained from a patient who received antiretroviral therapy. The CDR3 here is CASSLSGANYGYTF. As DNA, the CDR3 is TGTGCCAGCAGCTTATCGGGGGCTAACTATGGCTACACCTTC.